The following is a TCR beta chain sequence with its context. Germline V gene sequence: CDR1 MNHNS, CDR2 SASEGT. The length of the CDR3 is 14 residues. V gave up 6 bases and J gave up 7 bases; unmatched junction bases: 8. This record comes from a study of shared clonotypes between healthy human individuals. Sequencing was performed with immunoSEQ multiplex PCR; in TCRdb, only in-frame clones are kept and a portion is missing. Of around 510,000 clones in the sample, around 96% were seen once. The sequenced material came from naive CD4+ T cells sorted from blood. Subset specified: CD45RA+ positively selected. This chain links TRBV6-1 with TRBJ1-5, with 8 bases fitting TRBD1. This receptor was obtained from a young woman in good health. In DNA, the CDR3 is TGTGCCAGCAGGGCACAGGGGGGCAGGCAGCCCCAGCATTTT. This codes for CASRAQGGRQPQHF.